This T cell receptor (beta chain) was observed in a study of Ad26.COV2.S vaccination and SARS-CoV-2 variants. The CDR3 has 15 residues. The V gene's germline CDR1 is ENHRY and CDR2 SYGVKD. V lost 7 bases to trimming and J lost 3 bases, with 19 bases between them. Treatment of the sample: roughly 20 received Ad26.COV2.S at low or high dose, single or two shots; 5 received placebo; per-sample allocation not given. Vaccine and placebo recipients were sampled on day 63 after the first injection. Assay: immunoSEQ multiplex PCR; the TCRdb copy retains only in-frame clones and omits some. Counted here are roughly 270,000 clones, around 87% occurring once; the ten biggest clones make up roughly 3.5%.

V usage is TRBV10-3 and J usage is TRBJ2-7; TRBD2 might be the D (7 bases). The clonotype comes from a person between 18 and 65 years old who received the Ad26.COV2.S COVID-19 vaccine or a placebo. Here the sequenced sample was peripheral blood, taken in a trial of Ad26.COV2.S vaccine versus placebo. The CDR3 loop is CAIKGGTGPFYEQYF. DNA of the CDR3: TGTGCCATCAAGGGGGGGACGGGGCCCTTCTACGAGCAGTACTTC.